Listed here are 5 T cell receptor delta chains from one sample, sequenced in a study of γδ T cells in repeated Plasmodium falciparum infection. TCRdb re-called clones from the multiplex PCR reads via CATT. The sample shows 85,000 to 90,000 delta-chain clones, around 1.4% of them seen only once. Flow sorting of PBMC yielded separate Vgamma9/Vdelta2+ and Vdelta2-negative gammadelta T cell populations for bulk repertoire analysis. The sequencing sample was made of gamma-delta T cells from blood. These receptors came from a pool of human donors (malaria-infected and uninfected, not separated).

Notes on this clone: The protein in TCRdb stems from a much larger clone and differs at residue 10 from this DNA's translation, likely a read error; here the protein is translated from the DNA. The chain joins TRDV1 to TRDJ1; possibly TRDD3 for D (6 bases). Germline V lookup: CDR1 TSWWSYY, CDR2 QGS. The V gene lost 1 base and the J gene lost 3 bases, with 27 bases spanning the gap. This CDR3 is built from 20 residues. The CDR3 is CALGEPANVRHILGPDKLIF. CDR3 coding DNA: TGTGCTCTTGGGGAACCAGCTAACGTCCGCCACATACTGGGTCCCGATAAACTCATCTTT.

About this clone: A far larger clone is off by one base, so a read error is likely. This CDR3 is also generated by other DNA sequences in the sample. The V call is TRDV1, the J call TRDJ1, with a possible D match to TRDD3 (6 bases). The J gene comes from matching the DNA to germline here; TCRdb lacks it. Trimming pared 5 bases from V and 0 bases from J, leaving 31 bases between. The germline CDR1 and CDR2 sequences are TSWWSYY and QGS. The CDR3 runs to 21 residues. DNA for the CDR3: TGTGCTCTTGGGCCCTTCAGGCCCTGGGGAATACCCGCACGGTACACCGATAAACTCATCTTT. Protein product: CALGPFRPWGIPARYTDKLIF.

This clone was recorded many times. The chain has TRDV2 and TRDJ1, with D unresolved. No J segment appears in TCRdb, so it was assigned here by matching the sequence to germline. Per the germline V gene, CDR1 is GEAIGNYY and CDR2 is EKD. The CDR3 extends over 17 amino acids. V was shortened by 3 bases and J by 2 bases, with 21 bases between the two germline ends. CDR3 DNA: TGTGCCTGTGACCCCCTCCCCCTTACCACTACAACCGATAAACTCATCTTT. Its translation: CACDPLPLTTTTDKLIF.

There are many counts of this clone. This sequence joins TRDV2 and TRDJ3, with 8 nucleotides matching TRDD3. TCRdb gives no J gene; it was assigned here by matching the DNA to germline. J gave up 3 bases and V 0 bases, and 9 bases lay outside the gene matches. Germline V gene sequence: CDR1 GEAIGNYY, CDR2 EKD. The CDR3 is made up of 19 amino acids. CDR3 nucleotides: TGTGCCTGTGACACCGTGGGGGATCCCTTCAACTGGGACACCCGACAGATGTTTTTC. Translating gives CACDTVGDPFNWDTRQMFF.

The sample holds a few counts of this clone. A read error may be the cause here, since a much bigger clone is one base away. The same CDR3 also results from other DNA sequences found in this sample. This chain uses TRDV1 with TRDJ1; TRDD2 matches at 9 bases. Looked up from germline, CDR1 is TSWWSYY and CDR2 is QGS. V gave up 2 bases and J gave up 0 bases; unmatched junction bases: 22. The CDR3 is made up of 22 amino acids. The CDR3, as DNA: TGTGCTCTTGGGGAATACCGGCCTTCCTACTGGCTGGGGGCCTCGTACACCGATAAACTCATCTTT. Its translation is CALGEYRPSYWLGASYTDKLIF.